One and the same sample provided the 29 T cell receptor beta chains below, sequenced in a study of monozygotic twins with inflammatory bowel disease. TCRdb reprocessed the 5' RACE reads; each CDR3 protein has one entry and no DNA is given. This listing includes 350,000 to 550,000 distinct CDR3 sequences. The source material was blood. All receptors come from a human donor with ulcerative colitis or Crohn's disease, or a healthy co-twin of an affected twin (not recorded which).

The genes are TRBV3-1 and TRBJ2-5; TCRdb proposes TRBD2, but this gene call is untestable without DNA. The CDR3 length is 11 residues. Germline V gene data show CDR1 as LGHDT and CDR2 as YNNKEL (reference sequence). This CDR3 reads CASARGFPQYF.

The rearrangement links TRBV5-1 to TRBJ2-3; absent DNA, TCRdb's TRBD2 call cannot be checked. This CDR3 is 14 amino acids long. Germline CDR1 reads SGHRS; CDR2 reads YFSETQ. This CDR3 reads CASSSGLARDTQYF.

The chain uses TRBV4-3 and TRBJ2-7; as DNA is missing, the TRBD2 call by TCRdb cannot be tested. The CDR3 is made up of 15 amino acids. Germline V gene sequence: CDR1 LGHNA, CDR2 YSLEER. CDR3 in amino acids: CASSQGVSGNYEQYF.

CDR3 loop: CASTSRSRPDTQYF. The chain has TRBV5-1 and TRBJ2-3. The CDR3 covers 14 residues. Germline V gene sequence: CDR1 SGHRS, CDR2 YFSETQ.

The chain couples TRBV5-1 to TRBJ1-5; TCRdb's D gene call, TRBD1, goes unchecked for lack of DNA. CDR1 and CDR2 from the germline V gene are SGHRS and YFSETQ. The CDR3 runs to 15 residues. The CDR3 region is CASSPTDREVQPQHF.

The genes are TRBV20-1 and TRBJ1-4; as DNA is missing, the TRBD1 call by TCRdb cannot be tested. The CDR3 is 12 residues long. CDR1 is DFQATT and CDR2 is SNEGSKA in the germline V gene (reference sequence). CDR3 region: CSARSGNEKLFF.

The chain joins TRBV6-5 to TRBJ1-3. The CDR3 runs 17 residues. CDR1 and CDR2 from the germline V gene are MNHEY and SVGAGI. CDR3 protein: CASSYSHNIGAGNTIYF.

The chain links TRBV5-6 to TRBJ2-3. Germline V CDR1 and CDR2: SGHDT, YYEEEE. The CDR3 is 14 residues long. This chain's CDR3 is CASSPDELTDTQYF.

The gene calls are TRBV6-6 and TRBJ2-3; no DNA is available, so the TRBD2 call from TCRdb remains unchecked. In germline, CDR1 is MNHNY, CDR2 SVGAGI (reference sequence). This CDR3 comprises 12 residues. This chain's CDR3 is CASTPGEGTQYF.

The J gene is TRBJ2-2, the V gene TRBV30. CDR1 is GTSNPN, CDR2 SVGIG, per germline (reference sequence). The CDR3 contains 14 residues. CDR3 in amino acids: CAWSVRQNTGELFF. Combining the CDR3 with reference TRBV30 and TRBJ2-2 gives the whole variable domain SQTIHQWPATLVQPVGSPLSLECTVEGTSNPNLYWYRQAAGRGLQLLFYSVGIGQISSEVPQNLSASRPQDRQFILSSKKLLLSDSGFYLCAWSVRQNTGELFFGEGSRLTVL.

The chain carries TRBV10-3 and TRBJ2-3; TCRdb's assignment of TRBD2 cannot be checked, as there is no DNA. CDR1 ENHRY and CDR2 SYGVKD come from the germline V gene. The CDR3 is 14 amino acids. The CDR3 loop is CAITAGGGTDTQYF.

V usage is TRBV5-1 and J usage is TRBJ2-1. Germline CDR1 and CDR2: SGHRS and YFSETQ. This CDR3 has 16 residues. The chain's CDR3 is CASSLDLGGSYNEQFF. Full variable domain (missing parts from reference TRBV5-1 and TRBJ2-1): KAGVTQTPRYLIKTRGQQVTLSCSPISGHRSVSWYQQTPGQGLQFLFEYFSETQRNKGNFPGRFSGRQFSNSRSEMNVSTLELGDSALYLCASSLDLGGSYNEQFFGPGTRLTVL.

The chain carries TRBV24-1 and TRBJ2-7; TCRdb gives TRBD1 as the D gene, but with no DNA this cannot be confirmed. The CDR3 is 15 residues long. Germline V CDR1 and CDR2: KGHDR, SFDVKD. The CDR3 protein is CATSGAGTDANEQYF.

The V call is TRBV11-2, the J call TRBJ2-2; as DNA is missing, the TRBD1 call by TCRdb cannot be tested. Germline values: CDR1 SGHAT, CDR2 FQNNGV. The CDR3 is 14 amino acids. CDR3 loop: CASSSHSGIGELFF.

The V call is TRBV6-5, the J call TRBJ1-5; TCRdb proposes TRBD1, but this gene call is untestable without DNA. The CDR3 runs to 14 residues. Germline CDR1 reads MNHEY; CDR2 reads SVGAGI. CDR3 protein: CASSYLQGNQPQHF.

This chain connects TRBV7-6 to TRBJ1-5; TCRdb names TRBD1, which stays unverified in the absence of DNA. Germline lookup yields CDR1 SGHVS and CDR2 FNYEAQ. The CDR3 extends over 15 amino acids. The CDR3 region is CASSLETGYNQPQHF.

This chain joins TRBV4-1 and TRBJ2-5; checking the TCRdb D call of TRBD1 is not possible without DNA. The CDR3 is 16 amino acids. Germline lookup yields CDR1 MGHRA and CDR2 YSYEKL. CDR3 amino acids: CASRRKSTGSSETQYF.

CDR3 region: CASSPGGGDEQFF. This chain links TRBV18 with TRBJ2-1; the TCRdb D gene call, TRBD1, has no DNA to confirm it. This CDR3 has 13 residues. The germline V gene encodes CDR1 KGHSH and CDR2 LQKENI.

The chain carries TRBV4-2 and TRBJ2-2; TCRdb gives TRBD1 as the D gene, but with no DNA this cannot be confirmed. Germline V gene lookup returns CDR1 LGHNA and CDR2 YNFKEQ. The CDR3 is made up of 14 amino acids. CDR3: CASGQAPEPGELFF.

The CDR3 is CASRLGQGKGEQYF. The chain couples TRBV11-1 to TRBJ2-7; TCRdb lists TRBD1, though no DNA is available to test this call. The V gene's germline CDR1 is SGHAT and CDR2 FQDESV (reference sequence). The CDR3 is made up of 14 amino acids. Based on the CDR3 plus reference TRBV11-1 and TRBJ2-7, the full variable domain is EAEVAQSPRYKITEKSQAVAFWCDPISGHATLYWYRQILGQGPELLVQFQDESVVDDSQLPKDRFSAERLKGVDSTLKIQPAELGDSAMYLCASRLGQGKGEQYFGPGTRLTVT.

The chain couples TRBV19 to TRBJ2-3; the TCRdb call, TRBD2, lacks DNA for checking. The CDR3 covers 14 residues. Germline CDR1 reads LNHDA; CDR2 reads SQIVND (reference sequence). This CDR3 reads CASSLSSGGDTQYF.

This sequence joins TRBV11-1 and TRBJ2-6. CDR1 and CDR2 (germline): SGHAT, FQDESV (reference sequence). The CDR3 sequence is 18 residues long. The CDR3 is CASALTVSELSGANVLTF.

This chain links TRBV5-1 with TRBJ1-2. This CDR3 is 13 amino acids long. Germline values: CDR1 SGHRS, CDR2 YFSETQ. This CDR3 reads CASGEGQNLGYTF.

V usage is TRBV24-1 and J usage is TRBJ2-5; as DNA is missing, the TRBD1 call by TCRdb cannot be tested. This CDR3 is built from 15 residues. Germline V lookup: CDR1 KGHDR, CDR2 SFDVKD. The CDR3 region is CATSDLTGRQETQYF.

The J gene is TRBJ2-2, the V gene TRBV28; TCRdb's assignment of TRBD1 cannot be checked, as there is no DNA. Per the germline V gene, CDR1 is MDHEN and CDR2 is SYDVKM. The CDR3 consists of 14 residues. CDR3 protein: CASSPTGLPGELFF.

The CDR3 sequence is CASSLRGGAASVNTDTQYF. The chain links TRBV7-3 to TRBJ2-3; TCRdb reports TRBD2, a call that lacks DNA to check it against. Germline V gene sequence: CDR1 SGHTA, CDR2 FQGTGA. CDR3 length equals 19 residues.

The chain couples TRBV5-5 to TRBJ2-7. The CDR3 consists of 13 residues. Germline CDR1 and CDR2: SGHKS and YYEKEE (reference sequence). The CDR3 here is CASSFGYSYEQYF.

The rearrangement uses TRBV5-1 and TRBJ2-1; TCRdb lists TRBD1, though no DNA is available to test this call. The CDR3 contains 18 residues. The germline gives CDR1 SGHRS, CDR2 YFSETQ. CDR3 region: CASSGTGGLAETYNEQFF. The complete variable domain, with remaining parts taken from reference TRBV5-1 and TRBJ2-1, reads KAGVTQTPRYLIKTRGQQVTLSCSPISGHRSVSWYQQTPGQGLQFLFEYFSETQRNKGNFPGRFSGRQFSNSRSEMNVSTLELGDSALYLCASSGTGGLAETYNEQFFGPGTRLTVL.

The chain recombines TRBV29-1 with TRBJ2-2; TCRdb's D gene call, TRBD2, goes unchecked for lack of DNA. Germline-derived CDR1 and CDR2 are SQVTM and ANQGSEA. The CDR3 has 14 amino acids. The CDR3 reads CSAGLSSNTGELFF.